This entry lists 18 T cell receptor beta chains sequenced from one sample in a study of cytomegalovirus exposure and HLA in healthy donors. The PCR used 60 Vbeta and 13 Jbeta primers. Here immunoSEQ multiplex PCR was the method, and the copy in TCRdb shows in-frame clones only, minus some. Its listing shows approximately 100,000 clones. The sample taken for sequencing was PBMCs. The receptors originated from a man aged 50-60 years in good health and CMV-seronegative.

The CDR3 bases are TGTGCCAGCAGCTTAGTGCTCCTGGCCCTCAATGAGCAGTTCTTC. This sequence encodes CASSLVLLALNEQFF. The V gene is TRBV11-1, the J gene TRBJ2-1; D is uncertain. Germline V gives CDR1 SGHAT, CDR2 FQDESV (reference sequence). The CDR3 has 15 residues. V was pared by 1 base and J by 6 bases, with 13 bases between.

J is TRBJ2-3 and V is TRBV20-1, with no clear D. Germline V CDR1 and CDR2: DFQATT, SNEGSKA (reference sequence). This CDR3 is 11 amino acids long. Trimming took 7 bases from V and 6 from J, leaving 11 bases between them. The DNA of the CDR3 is TGCAGTGTCCCCCTGGCTGATACGCAGTATTTT. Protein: CSVPLADTQYF.

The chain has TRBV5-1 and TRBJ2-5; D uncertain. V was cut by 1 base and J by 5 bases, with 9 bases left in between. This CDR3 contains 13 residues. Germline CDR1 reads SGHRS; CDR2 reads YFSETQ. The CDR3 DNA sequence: TGCGCCAGCAGCTTGTGGGCGAGTGAGACCCAGTACTTC. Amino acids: CASSLWASETQYF.

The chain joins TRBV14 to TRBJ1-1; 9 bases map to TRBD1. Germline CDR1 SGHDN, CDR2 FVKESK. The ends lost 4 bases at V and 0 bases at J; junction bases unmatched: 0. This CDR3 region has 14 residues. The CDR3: CASSRQGVNTEAFF. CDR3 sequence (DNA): TGTGCCAGCAGCCGACAGGGGGTGAACACTGAAGCTTTCTTT.

The CDR3: CASSLVSGANYGYTF. CDR3 bases: TGTGCCAGCAGCTTAGTATCAGGGGCGAACTATGGCTACACCTTC. The V call is TRBV7-9, the J call TRBJ1-2; tentative D call: TRBD1 (6 bases). Trimming cost V 1 base and J 2 bases, with 11 bases left between them. The germline gives CDR1 SEHNR, CDR2 FQNEAQ (reference sequence). This CDR3 is built from 15 residues.

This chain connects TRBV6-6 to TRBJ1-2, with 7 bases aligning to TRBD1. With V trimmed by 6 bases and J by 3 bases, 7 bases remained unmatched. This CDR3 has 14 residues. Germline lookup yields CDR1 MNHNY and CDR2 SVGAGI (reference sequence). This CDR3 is CASRPGQQHYGYTF. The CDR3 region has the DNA TGTGCCAGCAGACCGGGACAGCAGCACTATGGCTACACCTTC.

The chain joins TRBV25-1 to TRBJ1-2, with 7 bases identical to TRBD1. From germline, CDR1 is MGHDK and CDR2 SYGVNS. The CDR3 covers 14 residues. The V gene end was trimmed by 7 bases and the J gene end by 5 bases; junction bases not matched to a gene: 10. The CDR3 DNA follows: TGTGCCAGCACTCCCACAGGGGATGGATATGGCTACACCTTC. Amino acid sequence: CASTPTGDGYGYTF.

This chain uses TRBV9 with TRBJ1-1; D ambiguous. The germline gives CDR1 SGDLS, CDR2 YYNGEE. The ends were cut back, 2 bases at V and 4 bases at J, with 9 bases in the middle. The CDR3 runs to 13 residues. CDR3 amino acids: CASSVERGTEAFF. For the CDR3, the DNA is TGTGCCAGCAGCGTCGAGCGGGGCACTGAAGCTTTCTTT.

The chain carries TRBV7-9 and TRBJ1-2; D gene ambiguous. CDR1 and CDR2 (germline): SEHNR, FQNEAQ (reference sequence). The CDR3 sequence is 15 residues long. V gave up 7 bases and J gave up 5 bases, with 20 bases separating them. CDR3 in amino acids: CASTPPRVTEYGYTF. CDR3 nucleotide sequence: TGTGCCAGCACCCCCCCGCGGGTAACGGAATATGGCTACACCTTC.

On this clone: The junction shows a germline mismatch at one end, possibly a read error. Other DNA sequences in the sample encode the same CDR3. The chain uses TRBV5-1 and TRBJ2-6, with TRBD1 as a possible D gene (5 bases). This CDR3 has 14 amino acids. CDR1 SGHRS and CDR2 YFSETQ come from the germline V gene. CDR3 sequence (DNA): TGCGCCAGCAGACAGCAGATTGGGGCCAATGTCCTGACTTTC. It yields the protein CASRQQIGANVLTF.

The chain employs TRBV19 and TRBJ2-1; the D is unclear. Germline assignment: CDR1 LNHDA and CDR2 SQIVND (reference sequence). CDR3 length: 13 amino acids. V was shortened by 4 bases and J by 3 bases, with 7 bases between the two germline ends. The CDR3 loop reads CASSTLLYNEQFF. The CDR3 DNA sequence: TGTGCCAGTAGTACCCTCCTCTACAATGAGCAGTTCTTC.

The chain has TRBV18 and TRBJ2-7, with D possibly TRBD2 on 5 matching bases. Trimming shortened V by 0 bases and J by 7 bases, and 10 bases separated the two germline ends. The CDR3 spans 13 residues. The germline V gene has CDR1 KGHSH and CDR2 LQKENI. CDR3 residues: CASSPPSLAEQYF. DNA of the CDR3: TGTGCCAGCTCACCACCGTCCCTAGCAGAGCAGTACTTC.

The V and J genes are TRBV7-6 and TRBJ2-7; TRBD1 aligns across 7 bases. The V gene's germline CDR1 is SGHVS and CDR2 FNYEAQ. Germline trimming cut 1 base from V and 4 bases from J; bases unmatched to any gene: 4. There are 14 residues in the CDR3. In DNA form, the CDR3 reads TGTGCCAGCAGCTTAGGGCAGGGGGTATACGAGCAGTACTTC. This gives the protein CASSLGQGVYEQYF.

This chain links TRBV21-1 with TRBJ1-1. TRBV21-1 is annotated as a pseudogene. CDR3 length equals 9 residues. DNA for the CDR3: TGTGCCAGGTGCTTACGGGCTTTCTTT. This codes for CARCLRAFF.

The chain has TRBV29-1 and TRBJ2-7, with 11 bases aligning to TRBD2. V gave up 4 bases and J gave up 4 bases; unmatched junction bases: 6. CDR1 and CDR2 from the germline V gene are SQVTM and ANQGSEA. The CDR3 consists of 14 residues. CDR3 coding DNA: TGCAGCGTTGCCACTACTAGCGGGAGATACGAGCAGTACTTC. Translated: CSVATTSGRYEQYF.

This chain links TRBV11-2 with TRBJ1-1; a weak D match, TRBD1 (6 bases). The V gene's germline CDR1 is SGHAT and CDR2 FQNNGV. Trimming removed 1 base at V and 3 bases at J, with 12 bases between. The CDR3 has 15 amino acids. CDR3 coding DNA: TGTGCCAGCAGCTTAGGATGGGGGCTCGACACTGAAGCTTTCTTT. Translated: CASSLGWGLDTEAFF. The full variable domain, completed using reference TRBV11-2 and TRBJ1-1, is EAGVAQSPRYKIIEKRQSVAFWCNPISGHATLYWYQQILGQGPKLLIQFQNNGVVDDSQLPKDRFSAERLKGVDSTLKIQPAKLEDSAVYLCASSLGWGLDTEAFFGQGTRLTVV.

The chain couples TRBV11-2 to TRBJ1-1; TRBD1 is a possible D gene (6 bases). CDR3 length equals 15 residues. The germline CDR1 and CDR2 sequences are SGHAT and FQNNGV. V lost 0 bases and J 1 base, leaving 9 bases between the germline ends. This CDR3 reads CASSLDAGANTEAFF. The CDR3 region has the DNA TGTGCCAGCAGCTTAGATGCGGGGGCGAACACTGAAGCTTTCTTT.

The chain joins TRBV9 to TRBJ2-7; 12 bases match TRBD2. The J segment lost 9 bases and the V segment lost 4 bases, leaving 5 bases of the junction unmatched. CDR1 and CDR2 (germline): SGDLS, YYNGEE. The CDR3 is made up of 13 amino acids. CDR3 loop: CASSPRTSGVQYF. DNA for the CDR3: TGTGCCAGCAGCCCGAGGACTAGCGGGGTGCAGTACTTC.